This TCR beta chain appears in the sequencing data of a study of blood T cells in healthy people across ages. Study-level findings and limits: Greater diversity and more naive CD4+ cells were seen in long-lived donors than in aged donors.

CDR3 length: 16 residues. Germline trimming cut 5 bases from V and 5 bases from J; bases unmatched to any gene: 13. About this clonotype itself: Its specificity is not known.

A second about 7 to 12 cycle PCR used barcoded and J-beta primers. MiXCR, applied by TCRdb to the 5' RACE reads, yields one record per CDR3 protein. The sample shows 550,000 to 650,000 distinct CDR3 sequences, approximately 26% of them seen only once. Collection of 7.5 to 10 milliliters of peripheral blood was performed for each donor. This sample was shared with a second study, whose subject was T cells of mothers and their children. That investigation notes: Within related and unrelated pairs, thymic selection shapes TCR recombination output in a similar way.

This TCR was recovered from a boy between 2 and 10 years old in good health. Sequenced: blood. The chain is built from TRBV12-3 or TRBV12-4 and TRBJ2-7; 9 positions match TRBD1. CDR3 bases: TGTGCCAGCAGTGGTGGACCCTGGGACAGGGACGACGAGCAGTACTTC. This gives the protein CASSGGPWDRDDEQYF.